This T cell receptor (beta chain) was observed in a study of T-cell reconstitution after alpha-beta-depleted transplantation in children. General study findings and limits: A year post-transplant, T-cell counts and diversity derived mostly from newly produced T cells. Certain patients had high TCRbeta diversity at day 60, and it came from recipient T cells and thymic progenitors that survived. Several hundred graft clones that had expanded were reportedly the source of alpha-beta T cells about two months after transplant.

The table lists this clonotype with a few counts. Antigen: not known. TCRbeta library preparation incorporated unique molecular identifiers. TCRdb called the PCR reads again in MiXCR, with one record for every CDR3 protein. The table shows under 850,000 distinct CDR3 sequences, with around 13% occurring only once. This specimen consisted of PBMCs, obtained before TCRalphabeta/CD19-depleted stem cell transplant. This receptor was taken from a girl aged 2 to 10 with congenital amegakaryocytic thrombocytopenia, due to receive a stem cell transplant.

The CDR3 here is CASSLIQAPSGNTIYF. CDR3 nucleotides: TGTGCCAGCAGCTTAATCCAGGCCCCCTCTGGAAACACCATATATTTT. J is TRBJ1-3 and V is TRBV7-3; the D is unclear. The CDR3 totals 16 residues. Trimming left V 1 base short and J 0 bases short, with 10 bases between. Germline V CDR1 and CDR2: SGHTA, FQGTGA.